Below are 8 T cell receptor beta chains sequenced from a single sample in a study of T-cell memory formation after mild COVID-19. One entry per CDR3 protein, called by TCRdb with MiXCR from the 5' RACE reads. This sample has around 400,000 distinct CDR3 sequences, with roughly 26% found just once. Source material: PBMCs or a T cell subset sorted from them (not recorded which). The receptors derive from an adult woman who had mild COVID-19 (a few samples of this study predate the infection). Cell type and time point are not known.

This clonotype has more than one count but fewer than ten. The chain recombines TRBV6-4 with TRBJ2-1, with 12 bases matching TRBD2. J gave up 4 bases and V 0 bases, and 4 bases lay outside the gene matches. CDR3 length equals 17 residues. Looked up from germline, CDR1 is MRHNA and CDR2 is SNTAGT. This chain's CDR3 is CASSDSTSGGVYNEQFF. Here the CDR3 DNA reads TGTGCCAGCAGTGACTCGACTAGCGGGGGTGTATACAATGAGCAGTTCTTC.

The chain links TRBV21-1 to TRBJ2-7; the table's D call, TRBD1, has no DNA check behind it. TRBV21-1 has pseudogene status. CDR3 length: 14 residues. CDR3 DNA sequence: TGTGCCAGCAGCCCCGGGACAGTCCTCGGCGAGCAGTACTTC. Protein: CASSPGTVLGEQYF.

The gene calls are TRBV7-2 and TRBJ2-5; 9 nucleotides line up with TRBD2. This CDR3 has 16 residues. The germline V gene has CDR1 SGHTA and CDR2 FQGNSA. V lost 2 bases to trimming and J lost 1 base; unmatched junction nucleotides: 5. DNA for the CDR3: TGTGCCAGCAGCTTACCGGGCGGGGGGGCCCAAGAGACCCAGTACTTC. Its translation is CASSLPGGGAQETQYF.

This clonotype was seen only a few times. The chain couples TRBV20-1 to TRBJ2-1, with D perhaps given as TRBD1 or TRBD2 (6 bases each). Trimming stripped 5 bases from V and 0 bases from J, with 14 bases between. Germline CDR1 is DFQATT and CDR2 is SNEGSKA (reference sequence). The CDR3 sequence is 15 residues long. CDR3 in DNA: TGCAGTGCTTCAAAAGGGGGGAGCTCCTACAATGAGCAGTTCTTC. Translation: CSASKGGSSYNEQFF.

This clonotype was picked up a small number of times. The chain carries TRBV6-5 and TRBJ2-5; perhaps TRBD2 as D (6 bases). The V end was cut by 5 bases, the J end by 3 bases, with 13 bases between. The CDR3 runs 14 residues. The germline gives CDR1 MNHEY, CDR2 SVGAGI. CDR3 in amino acids: CASSPPGLKETQYF. CDR3 sequence (DNA): TGTGCCAGCAGTCCACCGGGACTTAAAGAGACCCAGTACTTC.

The chain uses TRBV15 and TRBJ2-7; the D is unclear. The CDR3 has 13 amino acids. CDR1 is LNHNV, CDR2 YYDKDF, per germline (reference sequence). Trimming cost V 0 bases and J 6 bases, with 9 bases left between them. CDR3 protein: CATSRDILGEQYF. The CDR3, as DNA: TGTGCCACCAGCAGAGATATACTGGGCGAGCAGTACTTC.

The gene calls are TRBV2 and TRBJ2-3; 9 positions match TRBD2. After removal of 6 bases from V and 2 bases from J, the junction contained 9 bases not matched to a gene. Germline-derived CDR1 and CDR2 are SNHLY and FYNNEI. The length of the CDR3 is 16 residues. CDR3 in amino acids: CASSDPAGGDTDTQYF. The CDR3 DNA reads as TGTGCCAGCAGCGACCCTGCGGGGGGGGACACAGATACGCAGTATTTT.

This clonotype has a handful of counts. This chain uses TRBV28 with TRBJ1-5; no reliable D call. V was trimmed by 3 bases and J by 0 bases, leaving 9 bases between them. The germline V gene encodes CDR1 MDHEN and CDR2 SYDVKM. The CDR3 runs to 15 residues. The CDR3 DNA follows: TGTGCCAGCAGTTTCAGGAGCTATAGCAATCAGCCCCAGCATTTT. Its translation is CASSFRSYSNQPQHF.